These T cell receptor beta chains were read from a single sample in a study of blood T cell repertoires in COVID-19. Libraries were prepared by immunoSEQ multiplex PCR; TCRdb keeps only in-frame clonotypes and omits some of them. This table has approximately 98,000 clones, 80% to 90% appearing once. The source material was peripheral blood. Receptors were obtained from a human donor in a cohort sampled during active COVID-19. CDR3s include the opening cysteine and the closing phenylalanine or tryptophan. The order of the fields is clone size, J gene, V gene, D gene, CDR3 protein, CDR3 DNA. The D gene is left open where the match is weak. Clone sizes are given selectively: once, few, many, or a class where the clone is expanded.

clone_size: NA
j_call: TRBJ1-2
v_call: TRBV5-4
d_call: TRBD1
cdr3_aa: CASSPDRGTYGYTF
cdr3_nt: TGTGCCAGCAGCCCAGACAGGGGGACCTATGGCTACACCTTC

clone_size: NA
j_call: TRBJ1-3
v_call: TRBV9
d_call: TRBD1
cdr3_aa: CASSAGQGTGNTIYF
cdr3_nt: TGTGCCAGCAGCGCAGGACAGGGAACGGGAAACACCATATATTTT

clone_size: once
j_call: TRBJ2-7
v_call: TRBV6-1
d_call: TRBD1
cdr3_aa: CASSDRGQGAYEQYF
cdr3_nt: TGTGCCAGCAGTGACAGGGGGCAGGGGGCCTACGAGCAGTACTTC

clone_size: NA
j_call: TRBJ2-7
v_call: TRBV5-6
d_call: NA
cdr3_aa: CASSQLGSGLYEQYF
cdr3_nt: TGTGCCAGCAGCCAGCTTGGTTCAGGCCTCTACGAGCAGTACTTC

clone_size: NA
j_call: TRBJ2-7
v_call: TRBV7-6
d_call: NA
cdr3_aa: CASSLTWQGTGEQYF
cdr3_nt: TGTGCCAGCAGCTTAACATGGCAGGGGACCGGCGAGCAGTACTTC

clone_size: NA
j_call: TRBJ1-2
v_call: TRBV28
d_call: NA
cdr3_aa: CASSSGTKNGYTF
cdr3_nt: TGTGCCAGCAGTTCCGGGACAAAGAATGGCTACACCTTC

clone_size: NA
j_call: TRBJ2-1
v_call: TRBV6-6
d_call: TRBD1
cdr3_aa: CASTQGTGAYNEQFF
cdr3_nt: TGTGCCAGCACCCAGGGGACAGGGGCATACAATGAGCAGTTCTTC

clone_size: NA
j_call: TRBJ2-7
v_call: TRBV4-1
d_call: TRBD1
cdr3_aa: CASSQPTGEHEQYF
cdr3_nt: TGCGCCAGCAGCCAACCTACAGGGGAGCACGAGCAGTACTTC

clone_size: NA
j_call: TRBJ2-1
v_call: TRBV14
d_call: TRBD2
cdr3_aa: CASSPRLAGGDEQFF
cdr3_nt: TGTGCCAGCAGCCCTCGACTAGCGGGAGGCGATGAGCAGTTCTTC

clone_size: few
j_call: TRBJ1-4
v_call: TRBV5-1
d_call: NA
cdr3_aa: CASSVESATNEKLFF
cdr3_nt: TGCGCCAGCAGCGTTGAGTCTGCAACTAATGAAAAACTGTTTTTT

clone_size: NA
j_call: TRBJ2-1
v_call: TRBV4-1
d_call: TRBD2
cdr3_aa: CASSQGGGLAGNEQFF
cdr3_nt: TGCGCCAGCAGCCAAGGGGGAGGACTAGCGGGAAATGAGCAGTTCTTC

clone_size: NA
j_call: TRBJ2-1
v_call: TRBV5-1
d_call: TRBD1
cdr3_aa: CASSAGQGYNEQFF
cdr3_nt: TGCGCCAGCAGCGCAGGACAGGGCTACAATGAGCAGTTCTTC

clone_size: few
j_call: TRBJ1-6
v_call: TRBV11-2
d_call: NA
cdr3_aa: CASSSGQGAGQSPLHF
cdr3_nt: TGTGCCAGCAGCTCAGGCCAGGGAGCGGGCCAATCACCCCTCCACTTT

clone_size: NA
j_call: TRBJ2-5
v_call: TRBV7-2
d_call: NA
cdr3_aa: CASSLVGAQETQYF
cdr3_nt: TGTGCCAGCAGCTTAGTTGGGGCCCAAGAGACCCAGTACTTC

clone_size: NA
j_call: TRBJ2-2
v_call: TRBV6-6
d_call: TRBD1
cdr3_aa: CAIWETGAAGELFF
cdr3_nt: TGTGCCATCTGGGAGACAGGGGCCGCCGGGGAGCTGTTTTTT

clone_size: NA
j_call: TRBJ1-2
v_call: TRBV30
d_call: TRBD1
cdr3_aa: CAWSLKQGAGMTGYTF
cdr3_nt: TGTGCCTGGAGTCTTAAACAGGGGGCGGGGATGACTGGCTACACCTTC

clone_size: NA
j_call: TRBJ2-1
v_call: TRBV3-1/TRBV3-2
d_call: TRBD2
cdr3_aa: CASSETISGGAYNEQFF
cdr3_nt: TGTGCCAGCAGCGAAACGATTAGCGGGGGGGCCTACAATGAGCAGTTCTTC

clone_size: few
j_call: TRBJ2-7
v_call: TRBV30
d_call: NA
cdr3_aa: CAQTGLGNEQYF
cdr3_nt: TGTGCCCAAACAGGGCTAGGGAACGAGCAGTACTTC

clone_size: NA
j_call: TRBJ1-2
v_call: TRBV29-1
d_call: TRBD1
cdr3_aa: CSVEDRQGARYGYTF
cdr3_nt: TGCAGCGTTGAAGACCGCCAGGGGGCTCGGTATGGCTACACCTTC

clone_size: NA
j_call: TRBJ2-2
v_call: TRBV3-1/TRBV3-2
d_call: NA
cdr3_aa: CASSRRVGELFF
cdr3_nt: TGTGCCAGCAGCCGCAGGGTGGGGGAGCTGTTTTTT

clone_size: NA
j_call: TRBJ1-2
v_call: TRBV24-1
d_call: TRBD1
cdr3_aa: CATSDRAGGYGYTF
cdr3_nt: TGTGCCACCAGTGACCGGGCAGGGGGCTATGGCTACACCTTC

clone_size: NA
j_call: TRBJ1-5
v_call: TRBV28
d_call: NA
cdr3_aa: CATQGAQPQHF
cdr3_nt: TGTGCCACACAGGGTGCCCAGCCCCAGCATTTT

clone_size: once
j_call: TRBJ2-2
v_call: TRBV5-1
d_call: NA
cdr3_aa: CASSALGIDTGELFF
cdr3_nt: TGCGCCAGCAGCGCACTAGGTATCGACACCGGGGAGCTGTTTTTT